These 32 T cell receptor beta chains share one sample of origin, sequenced in a study of blood T cell repertoires in COVID-19 (TCRdb year 2020). The library was made by the immunoSEQ multiplex PCR assay. TCRdb carries this immuneACCESS record with in-frame sequences only. Its versions omit some clonotypes, under half of them owing to an unresolved V gene in the studies checked, with the rest unexplained. The table for this sample lists tens of thousands of clones; 70% to 85% of them were counted only once. Clones ranked in the top ten supply 10% to 15% of the sample. Sequenced input: peripheral blood. These receptors came from a human donor in a cohort sampled during active COVID-19.

The rearrangement joins TRBV20-1 to TRBJ2-7; 11 bases line up with TRBD1. Germline CDR1 DFQATT, CDR2 SNEGSKA (reference sequence). With 3 bases clipped from V and 5 bases from J, the junction kept 9 bases outside the gene matches. The CDR3 length is 15 residues. CDR3 in DNA: TGCAGTGCTAGTGGTGTTGGACAGGGGGCGGACGAGCAGTACTTC. Translation gives CSASGVGQGADEQYF.

This clone has just a few counts. The rearrangement links TRBV6-5 to TRBJ1-2; 8 bases agree with TRBD1. The CDR3 runs to 13 residues. Germline V gene sequence: CDR1 MNHEY, CDR2 SVGAGI. V shed 6 bases, J shed 3 bases, and the junction held 3 bases outside the gene matches. CDR3 residues: CASSPGGYYGYTF. CDR3 in DNA: TGTGCCAGCAGCCCAGGGGGCTACTATGGCTACACCTTC.

This clone turned up a few times. This chain connects TRBV5-6 to TRBJ2-7, with D maybe TRBD1 (5 bases). This CDR3 has 15 amino acids. Per germline, CDR1 SGHDT and CDR2 YYEEEE. The V end lost 1 base, the J end lost 2 bases, and 13 bases lay between the germline ends. Here the CDR3 DNA reads TGTGCCAGCAGCTTGAAGTACCAGGGCCCCTACGAGCAGTACTTC. Its translation: CASSLKYQGPYEQYF.

This clone was seen only once. This chain links TRBV9 with TRBJ2-3; 11 bases match TRBD2. Trimming cost V 0 bases and J 4 bases; bases outside gene matches: 10. The CDR3 has 18 residues. The germline V gene encodes CDR1 SGDLS and CDR2 YYNGEE. CDR3 protein: CASSVVLAGDRLPDTQYF. The CDR3 DNA reads as TGTGCCAGCAGCGTAGTACTAGCGGGGGACCGACTCCCAGATACGCAGTATTTT.

This chain connects TRBV6-5 to TRBJ2-1; 12 bases are a match to TRBD2. Germline V gives CDR1 MNHEY, CDR2 SVGAGI. The ends lost 2 bases at V and 7 bases at J; junction bases unmatched: 6. CDR3 length: 16 residues. The CDR3 DNA reads as TGTGCCAGCAGTTACGCTAGCGGGGGGGCAGTAAATGAGCAGTTCTTC. Translation gives CASSYASGGAVNEQFF.

This chain uses TRBV14 with TRBJ1-3; D possibly corresponds to TRBD1 (5 bases). This CDR3 contains 15 residues. The germline V and J ends were trimmed by 4 bases and 0 bases, with 10 bases remaining between them. From germline, CDR1 is SGHDN and CDR2 FVKESK. The CDR3 nucleotides read TGTGCCAGCAGCCCCGGACATTCCTCTGGAAACACCATATATTTT. This codes for CASSPGHSSGNTIYF.

DNA for the CDR3: TGTGCCAGCAGTTTAGGCGAGGGGGCCCAGTACTTC. It is translated as CASSLGEGAQYF. The V and J genes are TRBV28 and TRBJ2-5; D possibly corresponds to TRBD1 (6 bases). The V gene's germline CDR1 is MDHEN and CDR2 SYDVKM. Trimming pared 2 bases from V and 9 bases from J, leaving 10 bases between. The CDR3 is made up of 12 amino acids.

This clone was picked up a small number of times. This chain uses TRBV6-6 with TRBJ2-6; 7 nucleotides match TRBD1. The CDR3 has 16 residues. The junction had 9 bases not matched to a gene; V was cut back by 10 bases and J by 0 bases. Germline CDR1 MNHNY, CDR2 SVGAGI (reference sequence). The CDR3: CATGSTGTSGANVLTF. The DNA of the CDR3 is TGTGCCACAGGATCGACAGGGACCTCTGGGGCCAACGTCCTGACTTTC.

V and J are TRBV28 and TRBJ2-7, with 7 bases identical to TRBD1. Trimming took 3 bases from V and 2 from J; bases not matched to a gene: 4. In germline, CDR1 is MDHEN, CDR2 SYDVKM. This CDR3 is built from 14 residues. The CDR3 reads CASSLGTDPYEQYF. CDR3 sequence (DNA): TGTGCCAGCAGTTTGGGGACAGACCCCTACGAGCAGTACTTC.

The chain couples TRBV5-8 to TRBJ1-6; D is unclear. Looked up from germline, CDR1 is SGHTS and CDR2 is YDEGEE. The CDR3 is made up of 13 amino acids. The V and J ends lost 4 bases and 4 bases respectively, with 6 bases between them. CDR3 DNA sequence: TGTGCCAGCAGCCCTCCTTATAATTCACCCCTCCACTTT. It is translated as CASSPPYNSPLHF. The entire variable domain, with the rest obtained from reference TRBV5-8 and TRBJ1-6, is as follows: EAGVTQSPTHLIKTRGQQATLRCSPISGHTSVYWYQQALGLGLQFLLWYDEGEERNRGNFPPRFSGRQFPNYSSELNVNALELEDSALYLCASSPPYNSPLHFGNGTRLTVT.

V usage is TRBV27 and J usage is TRBJ2-6, with D possibly TRBD1 on 6 matching bases. The CDR3 covers 14 residues. Trimming removed 11 bases from V and 3 bases from J, with 14 bases in between. Germline CDR1 reads MNHEY; CDR2 reads SMNVEV (reference sequence). In DNA, the CDR3 is TGTGCCGCTAAGCCGGGACATGGGGCCAACGTCCTGACTTTC. It specifies CAAKPGHGANVLTF.

This clone has only one observation. The chain joins TRBV5-4 to TRBJ2-5, with 14 nucleotides matching TRBD2. Trimming removed 9 bases from V and 3 bases from J; junction bases left unmatched: 13. The length of the CDR3 is 17 residues. Germline V gene lookup returns CDR1 SGHNT and CDR2 YYREEE (reference sequence). CDR3 sequence reads: CANGRGLAGGPEETQYF. The DNA of the CDR3 is TGTGCCAACGGGCGCGGACTAGCGGGGGGTCCCGAAGAGACCCAGTACTTC.

V gene TRBV6-5 combines with J gene TRBJ1-3; D possibly corresponds to TRBD1 (5 bases). V was shortened by 4 bases and J by 4 bases, with 8 bases between the two germline ends. The CDR3 runs 13 residues. The germline V gene encodes CDR1 MNHEY and CDR2 SVGAGI. The chain's CDR3 is CASSWRQGNTIYF. DNA of the CDR3: TGTGCCAGCAGTTGGCGACAGGGAAACACCATATATTTT.

The chain employs TRBV5-1 and TRBJ2-5; 9 bases match TRBD2. Germline CDR1 reads SGHRS; CDR2 reads YFSETQ. The CDR3 totals 16 residues. V shed 1 base, J shed 0 bases, and the junction held 4 bases outside the gene matches. CDR3 loop: CASSLTAGGNQETQYF. The CDR3 DNA is TGCGCCAGCAGCTTGACTGCGGGAGGGAACCAAGAGACCCAGTACTTC.

The rearrangement joins TRBV28 to TRBJ1-6; TRBD1 matches 7 bases. The CDR3 extends over 15 amino acids. After removal of 5 bases from V and 6 bases from J, the junction contained 7 bases not matched to a gene. Per the germline V gene, CDR1 is MDHEN and CDR2 is SYDVKM. CDR3 DNA: TGTGCCAGCAGTCCAGGGGGGAACTTTAATTCACCCCTCCACTTT. Its protein is CASSPGGNFNSPLHF. The full variable domain, with the rest looked up from reference TRBV28 and TRBJ1-6, is DVKVTQSSRYLVKRTGEKVFLECVQDMDHENMFWYRQDPGLGLRLIYFSYDVKMKEKGDIPEGYSVSREKKERFSLILESASTNQTSMYLCASSPGGNFNSPLHFGNGTRLTVT.

CDR3 DNA: TGTGCCAGCAAGGGGGGGCAGTACTATGGCTACACCTTC. It codes for CASKGGQYYGYTF. The chain joins TRBV2 to TRBJ1-2; TRBD1 is a possible D gene (6 bases). This CDR3 has 13 residues. V was pared by 7 bases and J by 3 bases, with 12 bases between. Germline V lookup: CDR1 SNHLY, CDR2 FYNNEI.

This clone was found once. This chain connects TRBV24-1 to TRBJ1-2; D unclear. The germline V gene encodes CDR1 KGHDR and CDR2 SFDVKD. V lost 3 bases and J lost 8, with 9 bases in between. This CDR3 is 12 amino acids long. The CDR3 protein is CATSDRRGGYTF. CDR3 coding DNA: TGTGCCACCAGTGATCGCCGGGGAGGCTACACCTTC.

The gene calls are TRBV28 and TRBJ1-5, with a tentative D call TRBD1 (5 bases). CDR1 and CDR2 from the germline V gene are MDHEN and SYDVKM. The CDR3 loop spans 12 amino acids. With 6 bases removed from V and 9 bases from J, the gap between germline ends came to 12 bases. Here the CDR3 reads CASRPPGLPQHF. The CDR3 bases are TGTGCCAGCAGACCCCCAGGGCTGCCCCAGCATTTT.

The chain carries TRBV6-5 and TRBJ1-2; 8 positions match TRBD1. V shed 5 bases and J 4 bases; nucleotides not matched to a gene: 9. The CDR3 spans 15 residues. Germline CDR1 reads MNHEY; CDR2 reads SVGAGI. CDR3 sequence reads: CASSRRTGWSYGYTF. CDR3 nucleotide sequence: TGTGCCAGCAGTCGTCGGACAGGGTGGTCCTATGGCTACACCTTC.

This clone came up once. The chain is built from TRBV7-2 and TRBJ1-5; no clear D. Germline V lookup: CDR1 SGHTA, CDR2 FQGNSA. Trimming cost V 5 bases and J 6 bases, with 11 bases left between them. This CDR3 has 13 amino acids. CDR3 nucleotides: TGTGCCAGCAGCCCAGACTTGGCTCAGCCCCAGCATTTT. It encodes CASSPDLAQPQHF.

The V call is TRBV6-4, the J call TRBJ2-6, with TRBD2 as a possible D gene (6 bases). Looked up from germline, CDR1 is MRHNA and CDR2 is SNTAGT. This CDR3 contains 17 residues. The V gene lost 6 bases and the J gene lost 0 bases, with 15 bases spanning the gap. The CDR3 loop is CASSPRAGGSGANVLTF. CDR3 sequence (DNA): TGTGCCAGCAGCCCTCGGGCCGGGGGCTCTGGGGCCAACGTCCTGACTTTC.

V is TRBV5-8 and J is TRBJ1-3, with D possibly TRBD1 on 5 matching bases. V was cut by 3 bases and J by 4 bases, with 14 bases left in between. This CDR3 is built from 15 residues. CDR1 is SGHTS and CDR2 is YDEGEE in the germline V gene. The CDR3 DNA is TGTGCCAGCAGCTCCGGGGGGGTACGAGGAAACACCATATATTTT. It is translated as CASSSGGVRGNTIYF. Based on the CDR3 plus reference TRBV5-8 and TRBJ1-3, the full variable domain is EAGVTQSPTHLIKTRGQQATLRCSPISGHTSVYWYQQALGLGLQFLLWYDEGEERNRGNFPPRFSGRQFPNYSSELNVNALELEDSALYLCASSSGGVRGNTIYFGEGSWLTVV.

This clone was seen only a few times. CDR3 DNA: TGTGCCAGCAGGTACACAGGGAACACTGAAGCTTTCTTT. Amino acid sequence: CASRYTGNTEAFF. V and J are TRBV28 and TRBJ1-1, with D perhaps TRBD1 (5 bases). The CDR3 runs to 13 residues. The germline V gene has CDR1 MDHEN and CDR2 SYDVKM. V was pared by 6 bases and J by 1 base, with 9 bases between.

This clone came up a few times. V is TRBV6-1 and J is TRBJ2-5; 9 bases line up with TRBD1. The ends lost 4 bases at V and 5 bases at J; junction bases unmatched: 11. CDR1 is MNHNS and CDR2 is SASEGT in the germline V gene. The CDR3 is 16 amino acids. DNA for the CDR3: TGTGCCAGCAGTGTGCCTCCGGGACAGGGAGGGGAGACCCAGTACTTC. It codes for CASSVPPGQGGETQYF.

This clone appeared a few times. This chain connects TRBV14 to TRBJ1-2; a possible D gene is TRBD1 (5 bases). Germline CDR1 SGHDN, CDR2 FVKESK. V lost 2 bases and J 8 bases, leaving 15 bases between the germline ends. The CDR3 contains 14 residues. For the CDR3, the DNA is TGTGCCAGCAGCCAACGTCCGGAGGAGGGGGGCTACACCTTC. This gives the protein CASSQRPEEGGYTF.

This clone was seen only a few times. This chain links TRBV28 with TRBJ2-7; perhaps TRBD1 as D (7 bases). Germline CDR1 is MDHEN and CDR2 is SYDVKM. The CDR3 covers 15 residues. V was clipped by 5 bases and J by 0 bases, with 14 bases between them. The chain's CDR3 is CASSRGTASSYEQYF. The CDR3, as DNA: TGTGCCAGCAGTCGCGGGACAGCGAGCTCCTACGAGCAGTACTTC.

The chain links TRBV19 to TRBJ1-2; D is possibly TRBD1 (6 bases). The CDR3 covers 14 residues. CDR1 and CDR2 from the germline V gene are LNHDA and SQIVND (reference sequence). Deletions cut 7 bases from V and 6 bases from J, with 18 bases between. The CDR3 region has the DNA TGTGCCAGTACCCTGCGGGGGCCGACGCATGGCTACACCTTC. Translating it yields CASTLRGPTHGYTF.

The rearrangement links TRBV12-5 to TRBJ2-3, with 10 bases aligning to TRBD1. The V and J ends lost 9 bases and 2 bases, in that order; junction bases with no gene match: 8. Germline V gene lookup returns CDR1 LGHNT and CDR2 FRNRAP. CDR3 size: 15 residues. In DNA form, the CDR3 reads TGTGCTAGAACCCGGGACAGGGGCCACACAGATACGCAGTATTTT. This gives the protein CARTRDRGHTDTQYF.

This chain links TRBV5-1 with TRBJ2-5; D is uncertain. CDR3 size: 14 residues. V was clipped by 0 bases and J by 4 bases, with 10 bases between them. Germline loops: CDR1 SGHRS, CDR2 YFSETQ. The CDR3 DNA follows: TGCGCCAGCAGCTTGGGGTCCTCAGTAGAGACCCAGTACTTC. It is translated as CASSLGSSVETQYF.

This rearrangement joins TRBV4-2 to TRBJ1-3; 11 positions match TRBD1. The CDR3 contains 16 residues. From germline, CDR1 is LGHNA and CDR2 YNFKEQ. Trimming at V came to 5 bases and at J to 1 base, leaving 4 bases not matched to a gene. The CDR3 loop reads CASSAGQGASGNTIYF. CDR3 nucleotides: TGTGCCAGCAGCGCCGGACAGGGGGCATCTGGAAACACCATATATTTT.

The chain has TRBV5-4 and TRBJ1-3, with a possible D match to TRBD1 (6 bases). Germline CDR1 SGHNT, CDR2 YYREEE (reference sequence). Trimming removed 2 bases from V and 0 bases from J, with 18 bases in between. This CDR3 is built from 18 residues. The CDR3 sequence is CASSLNPQGYNSGNTIYF. DNA of the CDR3: TGTGCCAGCAGCTTAAATCCCCAGGGGTATAACTCTGGAAACACCATATATTTT.

This chain joins TRBV11-1 and TRBJ2-7; D gene uncertain. Per germline, CDR1 SGHAT and CDR2 FQDESV (reference sequence). This CDR3 contains 12 residues. V was shortened by 5 bases and J by 6 bases, with 11 bases between the two germline ends. The CDR3 is CASSRSGLEQYF. The DNA for the CDR3 is TGTGCCAGCAGCCGAAGTGGGCTCGAGCAGTACTTC. Full variable domain (rest looked up from reference TRBV11-1 and TRBJ2-7): EAEVAQSPRYKITEKSQAVAFWCDPISGHATLYWYRQILGQGPELLVQFQDESVVDDSQLPKDRFSAERLKGVDSTLKIQPAELGDSAMYLCASSRSGLEQYFGPGTRLTVT.